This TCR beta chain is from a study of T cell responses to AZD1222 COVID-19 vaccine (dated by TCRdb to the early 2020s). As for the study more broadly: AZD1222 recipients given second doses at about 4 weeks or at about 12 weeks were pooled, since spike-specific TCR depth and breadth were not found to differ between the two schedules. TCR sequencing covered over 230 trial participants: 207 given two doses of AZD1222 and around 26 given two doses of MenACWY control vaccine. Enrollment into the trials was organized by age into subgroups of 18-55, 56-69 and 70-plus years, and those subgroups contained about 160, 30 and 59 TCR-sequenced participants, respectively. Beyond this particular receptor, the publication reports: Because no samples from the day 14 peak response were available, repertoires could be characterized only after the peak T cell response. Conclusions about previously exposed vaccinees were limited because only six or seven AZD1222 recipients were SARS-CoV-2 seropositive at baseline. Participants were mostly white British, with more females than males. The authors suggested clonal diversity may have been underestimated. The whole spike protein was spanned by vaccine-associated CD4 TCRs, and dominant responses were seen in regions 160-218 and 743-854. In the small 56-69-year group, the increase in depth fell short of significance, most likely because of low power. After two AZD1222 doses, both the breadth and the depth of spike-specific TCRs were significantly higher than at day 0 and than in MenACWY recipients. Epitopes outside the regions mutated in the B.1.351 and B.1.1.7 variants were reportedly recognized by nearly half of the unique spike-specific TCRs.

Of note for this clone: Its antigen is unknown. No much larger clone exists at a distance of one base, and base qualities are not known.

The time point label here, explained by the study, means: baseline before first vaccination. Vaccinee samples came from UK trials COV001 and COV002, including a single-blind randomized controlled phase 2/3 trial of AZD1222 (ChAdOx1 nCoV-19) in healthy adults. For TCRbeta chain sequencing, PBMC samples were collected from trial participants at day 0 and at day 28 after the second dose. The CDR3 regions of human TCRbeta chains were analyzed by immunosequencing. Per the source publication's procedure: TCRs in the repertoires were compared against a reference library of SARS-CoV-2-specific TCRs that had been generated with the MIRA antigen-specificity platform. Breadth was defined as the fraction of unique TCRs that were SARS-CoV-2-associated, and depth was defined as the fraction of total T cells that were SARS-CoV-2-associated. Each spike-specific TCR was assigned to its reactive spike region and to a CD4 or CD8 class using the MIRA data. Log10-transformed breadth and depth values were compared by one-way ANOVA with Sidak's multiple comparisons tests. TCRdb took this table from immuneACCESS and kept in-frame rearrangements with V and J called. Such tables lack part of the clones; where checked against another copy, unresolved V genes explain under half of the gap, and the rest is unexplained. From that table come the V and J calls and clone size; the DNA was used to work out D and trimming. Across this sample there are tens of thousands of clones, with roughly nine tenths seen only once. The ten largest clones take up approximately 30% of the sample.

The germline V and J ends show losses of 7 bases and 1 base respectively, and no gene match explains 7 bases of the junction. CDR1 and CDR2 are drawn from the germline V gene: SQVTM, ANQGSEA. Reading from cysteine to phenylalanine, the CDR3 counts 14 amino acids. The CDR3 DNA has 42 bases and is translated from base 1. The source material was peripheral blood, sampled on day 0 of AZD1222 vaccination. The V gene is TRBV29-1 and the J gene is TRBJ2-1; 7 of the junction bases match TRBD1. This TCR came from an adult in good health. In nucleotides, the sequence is TGCAGCGGGAGACAGGGAAGTTCCTACAATGAGCAGTTCTTC. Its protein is CSGRQGSSYNEQFF.